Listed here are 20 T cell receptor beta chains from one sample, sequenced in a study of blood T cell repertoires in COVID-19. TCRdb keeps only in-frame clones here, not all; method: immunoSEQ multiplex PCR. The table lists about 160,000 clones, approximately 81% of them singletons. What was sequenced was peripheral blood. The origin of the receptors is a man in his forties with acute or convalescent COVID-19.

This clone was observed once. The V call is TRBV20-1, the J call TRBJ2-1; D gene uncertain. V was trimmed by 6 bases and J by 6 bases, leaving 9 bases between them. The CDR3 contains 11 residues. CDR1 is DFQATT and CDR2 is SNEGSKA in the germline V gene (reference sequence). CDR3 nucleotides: TGCAGTGCCGTTCAGGTCAATGAGCAGTTCTTC. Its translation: CSAVQVNEQFF.

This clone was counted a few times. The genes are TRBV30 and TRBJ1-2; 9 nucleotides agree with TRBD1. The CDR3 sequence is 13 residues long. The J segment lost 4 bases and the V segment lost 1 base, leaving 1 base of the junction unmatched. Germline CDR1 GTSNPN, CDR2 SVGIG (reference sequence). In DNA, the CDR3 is TGTGCCTGGAGTGGGACAGGGGCCTATGGCTACACCTTC. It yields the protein CAWSGTGAYGYTF.

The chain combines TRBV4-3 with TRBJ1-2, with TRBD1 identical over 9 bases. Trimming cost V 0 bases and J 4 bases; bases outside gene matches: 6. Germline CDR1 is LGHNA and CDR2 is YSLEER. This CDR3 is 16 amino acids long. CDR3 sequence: CASSQEGTGSFYGYTF. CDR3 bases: TGCGCCAGCAGCCAAGAAGGGACAGGGTCCTTCTATGGCTACACCTTC.

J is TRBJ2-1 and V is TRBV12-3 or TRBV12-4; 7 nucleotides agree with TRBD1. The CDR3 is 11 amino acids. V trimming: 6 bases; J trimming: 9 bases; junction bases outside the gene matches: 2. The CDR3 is CASSPGGEQFF. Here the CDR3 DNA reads TGTGCCAGCAGCCCAGGGGGTGAGCAGTTCTTC.

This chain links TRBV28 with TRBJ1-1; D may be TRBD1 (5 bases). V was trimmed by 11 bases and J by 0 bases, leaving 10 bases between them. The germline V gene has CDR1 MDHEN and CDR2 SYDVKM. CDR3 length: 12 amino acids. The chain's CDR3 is CAVGQLNTEAFF. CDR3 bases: TGTGCCGTAGGACAATTGAACACTGAAGCTTTCTTT.

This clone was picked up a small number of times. The CDR3 here is CASSLEGRGPADTQYF. DNA for the CDR3: TGTGCCAGCAGCTTAGAAGGCAGGGGGCCCGCAGATACGCAGTATTTT. This chain connects TRBV7-9 to TRBJ2-3; TRBD1 aligns across 8 bases. V lost 1 base and J lost 4; bases outside the gene matches: 7. The CDR3 is 16 amino acids. Per germline, CDR1 SEHNR and CDR2 FQNEAQ (reference sequence).

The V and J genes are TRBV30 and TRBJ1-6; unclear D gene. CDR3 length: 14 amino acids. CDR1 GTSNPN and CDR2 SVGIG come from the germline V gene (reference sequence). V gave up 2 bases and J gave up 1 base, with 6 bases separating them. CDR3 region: CAWSIQSYNSPLHF. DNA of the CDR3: TGTGCCTGGAGTATACAGTCCTATAATTCACCCCTCCACTTT.

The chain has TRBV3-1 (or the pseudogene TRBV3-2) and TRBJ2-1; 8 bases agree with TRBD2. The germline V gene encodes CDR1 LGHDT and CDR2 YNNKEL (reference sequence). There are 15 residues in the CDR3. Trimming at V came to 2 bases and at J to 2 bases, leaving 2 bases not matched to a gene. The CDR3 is CASSQTSGTYNEQFF. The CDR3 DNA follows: TGTGCCAGCAGCCAAACTAGCGGAACCTACAATGAGCAGTTCTTC.

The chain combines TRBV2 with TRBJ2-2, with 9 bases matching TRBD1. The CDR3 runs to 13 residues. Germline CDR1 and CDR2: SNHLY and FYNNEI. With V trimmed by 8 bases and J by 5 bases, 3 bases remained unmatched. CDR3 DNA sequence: TGTGCCAGCGGGACAGGGTGGACCGGGGAGCTGTTTTTT. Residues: CASGTGWTGELFF.

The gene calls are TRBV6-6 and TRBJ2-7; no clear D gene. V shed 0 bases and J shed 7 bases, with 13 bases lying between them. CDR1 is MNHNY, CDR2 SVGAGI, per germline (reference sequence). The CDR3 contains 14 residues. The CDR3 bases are TGTGCCAGCAGTTACTCGATAGTTGTGAGAGAGCAGTACTTC. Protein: CASSYSIVVREQYF.

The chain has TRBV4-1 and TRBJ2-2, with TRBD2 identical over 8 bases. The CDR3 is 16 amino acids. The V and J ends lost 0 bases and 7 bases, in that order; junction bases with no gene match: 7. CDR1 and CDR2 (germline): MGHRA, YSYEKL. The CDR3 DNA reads TGCGCCAGCAGCCAAGATAACGGGGGGGCGGTCGGGGAGCTGTTTTTT. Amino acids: CASSQDNGGAVGELFF.

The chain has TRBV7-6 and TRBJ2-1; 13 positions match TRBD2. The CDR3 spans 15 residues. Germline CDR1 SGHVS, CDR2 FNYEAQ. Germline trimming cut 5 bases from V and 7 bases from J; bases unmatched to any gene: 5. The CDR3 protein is CASSLGLAGDNEQFF. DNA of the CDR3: TGTGCCAGCAGCCTAGGACTAGCGGGAGATAATGAGCAGTTCTTC.

CDR3 loop: CSVVAQGSTDTQYF. The CDR3 coding sequence is TGCAGCGTTGTGGCGCAGGGAAGCACAGATACGCAGTATTTT. This chain joins TRBV29-1 and TRBJ2-3; TRBD1 is a possible D gene (5 bases). V was pared by 4 bases and J by 0 bases, with 11 bases between. This CDR3 region has 14 residues. The V gene's germline CDR1 is SQVTM and CDR2 ANQGSEA.

This chain's CDR3 is CATGTGAAMTTEAFF. The CDR3 nucleotides are TGTGCCACCGGGACAGGGGCCGCGATGACCACTGAAGCTTTCTTT. The chain couples TRBV2 to TRBJ1-1, with TRBD1 identical over 10 bases. The CDR3 extends over 15 amino acids. J lost 4 bases, V lost 10 bases, and 12 bases had no gene match. CDR1 SNHLY and CDR2 FYNNEI come from the germline V gene.

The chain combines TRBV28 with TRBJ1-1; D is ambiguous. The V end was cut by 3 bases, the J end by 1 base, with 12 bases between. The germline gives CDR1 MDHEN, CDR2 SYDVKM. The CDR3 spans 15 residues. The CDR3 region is CASSFTTMRNTEAFF. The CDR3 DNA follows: TGTGCCAGCAGTTTTACGACAATGAGGAACACTGAAGCTTTCTTT.

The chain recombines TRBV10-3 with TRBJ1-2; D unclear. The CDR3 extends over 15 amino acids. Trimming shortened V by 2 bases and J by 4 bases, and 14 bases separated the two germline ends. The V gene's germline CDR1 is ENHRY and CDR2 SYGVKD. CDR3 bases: TGTGCCATCAGTGAGAGCGAGGCTGCGGCCTATGGCTACACCTTC. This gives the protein CAISESEAAAYGYTF.

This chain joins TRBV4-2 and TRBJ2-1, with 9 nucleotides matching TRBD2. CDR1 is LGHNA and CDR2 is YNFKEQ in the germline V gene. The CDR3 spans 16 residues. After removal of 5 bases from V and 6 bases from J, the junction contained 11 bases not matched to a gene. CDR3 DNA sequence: TGTGCCAGCAGCATTACTAGCGGGTCCCTCCTCAATGAGCAGTTCTTC. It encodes CASSITSGSLLNEQFF.

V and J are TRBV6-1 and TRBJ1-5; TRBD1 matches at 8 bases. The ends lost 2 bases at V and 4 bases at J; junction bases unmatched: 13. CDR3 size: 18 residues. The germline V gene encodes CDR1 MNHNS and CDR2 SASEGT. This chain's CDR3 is CASSEKRQGMGRNQPQHF. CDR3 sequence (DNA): TGTGCCAGCAGTGAAAAAAGACAGGGGATGGGGAGGAATCAGCCCCAGCATTTT.

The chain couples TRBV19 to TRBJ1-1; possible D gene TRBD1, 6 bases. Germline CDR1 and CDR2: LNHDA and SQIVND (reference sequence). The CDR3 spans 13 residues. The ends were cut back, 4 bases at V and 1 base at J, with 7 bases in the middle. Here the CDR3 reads CASSTGQNTEAFF. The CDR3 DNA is TGTGCCAGTAGTACGGGACAGAACACTGAAGCTTTCTTT.

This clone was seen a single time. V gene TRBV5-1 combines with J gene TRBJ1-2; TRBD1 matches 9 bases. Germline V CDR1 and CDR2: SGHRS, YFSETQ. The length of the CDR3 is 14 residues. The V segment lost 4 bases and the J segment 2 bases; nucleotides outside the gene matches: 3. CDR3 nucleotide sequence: TGCGCCAGCAGCACGGGACAGGGCAACTATGGCTACACCTTC. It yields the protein CASSTGQGNYGYTF. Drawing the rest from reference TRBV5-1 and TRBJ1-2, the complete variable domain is KAGVTQTPRYLIKTRGQQVTLSCSPISGHRSVSWYQQTPGQGLQFLFEYFSETQRNKGNFPGRFSGRQFSNSRSEMNVSTLELGDSALYLCASSTGQGNYGYTFGSGTRLTVV.